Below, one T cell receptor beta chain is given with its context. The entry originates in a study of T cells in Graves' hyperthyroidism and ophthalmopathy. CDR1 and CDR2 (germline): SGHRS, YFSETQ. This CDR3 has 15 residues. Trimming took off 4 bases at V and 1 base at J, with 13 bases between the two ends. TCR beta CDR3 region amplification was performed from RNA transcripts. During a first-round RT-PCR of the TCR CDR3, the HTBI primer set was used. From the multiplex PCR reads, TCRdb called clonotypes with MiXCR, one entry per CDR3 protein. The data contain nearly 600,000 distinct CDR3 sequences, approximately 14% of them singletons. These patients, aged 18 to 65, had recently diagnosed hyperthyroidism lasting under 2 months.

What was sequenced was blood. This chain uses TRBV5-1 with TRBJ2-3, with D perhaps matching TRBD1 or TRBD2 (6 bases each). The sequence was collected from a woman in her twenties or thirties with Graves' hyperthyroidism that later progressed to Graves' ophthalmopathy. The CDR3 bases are TGCGCCAGCAGCGGGGGCGCTAGCGGCACAGATACGCAGTATTTT. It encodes CASSGGASGTDTQYF.